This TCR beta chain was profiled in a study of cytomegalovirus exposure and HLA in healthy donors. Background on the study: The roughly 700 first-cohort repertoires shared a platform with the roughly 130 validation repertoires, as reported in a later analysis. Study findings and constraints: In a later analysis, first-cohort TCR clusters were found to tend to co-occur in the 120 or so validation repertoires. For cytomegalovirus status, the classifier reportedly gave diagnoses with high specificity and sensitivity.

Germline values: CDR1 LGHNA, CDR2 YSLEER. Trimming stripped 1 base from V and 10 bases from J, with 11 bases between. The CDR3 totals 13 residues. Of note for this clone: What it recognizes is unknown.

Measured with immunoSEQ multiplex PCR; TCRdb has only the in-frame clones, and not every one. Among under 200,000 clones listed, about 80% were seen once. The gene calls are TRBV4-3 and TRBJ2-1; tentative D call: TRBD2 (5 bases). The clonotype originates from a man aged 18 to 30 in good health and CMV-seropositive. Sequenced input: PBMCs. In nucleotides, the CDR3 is TGCGCCAGCAGCCAAGGACCGGGAAGGGAGCAGTTCTTC. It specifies CASSQGPGREQFF.